The entry below gives a single TCR beta chain sequence along with its context. The source of the sample is a study of technical replicates of blood from several donors. TCRdb keeps only in-frame clones here, not all; method: immunoSEQ multiplex PCR. The data show about 74,000 clones, around 93% seen once. Germline V gene sequence: CDR1 LNHDA, CDR2 SQIVND (reference sequence). The CDR3 length is 14 residues. Trimming removed 5 bases from V and 2 bases from J; junction bases left unmatched: 5. Specimen: T cells isolated from PBMCs. The rearrangement uses TRBV19 and TRBJ2-7, with TRBD1 matching 8 bases. This sequence originates from a human donor in good health. CDR3 sequence reads: CASSGTGVPYEQYF. The CDR3 coding sequence is TGTGCCAGTAGTGGGACAGGCGTCCCCTACGAGCAGTACTTC.